Below are 10 T cell receptor beta chains sequenced from a single sample in a study of cytomegalovirus exposure and HLA in healthy donors. PCR used 60 Vbeta primers and 13 Jbeta primers. Clones were read by immunoSEQ multiplex PCR, and TCRdb kept only the in-frame ones, dropping some. The profile shows around 120,000 clones, around three quarters of them singletons. Sequencing was carried out using PBMCs. These TCRs come from a man aged 50 to 59 in good health and CMV-seropositive.

This sequence joins TRBV7-9 and TRBJ2-3, with a tentative D call TRBD1 (5 bases). Germline CDR1 SEHNR, CDR2 FQNEAQ (reference sequence). V was shortened by 8 bases and J by 1 base, with 7 bases between the two germline ends. This CDR3 is 12 amino acids long. This CDR3 reads CASGAGTDTQYF. CDR3 coding DNA: TGTGCCAGCGGGGCGGGCACAGATACGCAGTATTTT.

The chain combines TRBV5-1 with TRBJ2-2, with 8 bases matching TRBD1. The junction had 8 bases not matched to a gene; V was cut back by 6 bases and J by 4 bases. Germline V CDR1 and CDR2: SGHRS, YFSETQ. The CDR3 consists of 15 residues. This chain's CDR3 is CASTDRGRSTGELFF. CDR3 DNA: TGCGCCAGCACCGACAGGGGCCGGAGCACCGGGGAGCTGTTTTTT.

V is TRBV28 and J is TRBJ1-1; 10 bases are shared with TRBD1. The V gene end was trimmed by 4 bases and the J gene end by 10 bases; junction bases not matched to a gene: 9. Germline lookup yields CDR1 MDHEN and CDR2 SYDVKM. This CDR3 region has 14 residues. The CDR3, as DNA: TGTGCCAGCAGTTCACCCGACAGGGGGCGTGTAGCTTTCTTT. This codes for CASSSPDRGRVAFF.

The chain has TRBV5-1 and TRBJ2-1; 7 bases match TRBD1. The CDR3 spans 14 residues. Germline CDR1 SGHRS, CDR2 YFSETQ. Trimming at V came to 0 bases and at J to 5 bases, leaving 2 bases not matched to a gene. The CDR3 region is CASSLGQGHNEQFF. The CDR3 nucleotides are TGCGCCAGCAGCTTGGGACAGGGACACAATGAGCAGTTCTTC.

V and J are TRBV6-6 and TRBJ2-2, with TRBD1 identical over 7 bases. Trimming at V came to 7 bases and at J to 4 bases, leaving 6 bases not matched to a gene. Per the germline V gene, CDR1 is MNHNY and CDR2 is SVGAGI (reference sequence). The CDR3 is 14 residues long. CDR3 region: CASTMTGITGELFF. The CDR3 bases are TGTGCCAGCACTATGACAGGGATCACCGGGGAGCTGTTTTTT.

The chain employs TRBV28 and TRBJ2-7, with 7 bases identical to TRBD1. J was trimmed by 3 bases and V by 4 bases; bases with no gene match: 6. There are 14 residues in the CDR3. Germline V lookup: CDR1 MDHEN, CDR2 SYDVKM. CDR3 residues: CASSSPGGSYEQYF. CDR3 nucleotides: TGTGCCAGCAGTTCCCCAGGGGGTAGCTACGAGCAGTACTTC. Full variable domain (rest looked up from reference TRBV28 and TRBJ2-7): DVKVTQSSRYLVKRTGEKVFLECVQDMDHENMFWYRQDPGLGLRLIYFSYDVKMKEKGDIPEGYSVSREKKERFSLILESASTNQTSMYLCASSSPGGSYEQYFGPGTRLTVT.

J is TRBJ2-7 and V is TRBV5-1; TRBD1 matches at 7 bases. The length of the CDR3 is 16 residues. Per germline, CDR1 SGHRS and CDR2 YFSETQ. V dropped 1 base and J dropped 3; count of bases not matched to a gene: 10. The CDR3 coding sequence is TGCGCCAGCAGCTTGAGATCCGGGACAGTAAGCTACGAGCAGTACTTC. This gives the protein CASSLRSGTVSYEQYF.

The chain uses TRBV7-9 and TRBJ1-1, with 10 bases identical to TRBD1. This CDR3 has 15 residues. Unmatched junction bases numbered 4, after V lost 5 bases and J lost 1 base. Germline assignment: CDR1 SEHNR and CDR2 FQNEAQ (reference sequence). Here the CDR3 reads CASSLGQGTNTEAFF. The CDR3, as DNA: TGTGCCAGCAGCCTGGGACAGGGGACGAACACTGAAGCTTTCTTT.

This chain connects TRBV28 to TRBJ1-2, with 8 positions matching TRBD1. From germline, CDR1 is MDHEN and CDR2 SYDVKM. Germline trimming cut 2 bases from V and 2 bases from J; bases unmatched to any gene: 4. CDR3 length: 15 amino acids. Here the CDR3 reads CASSLGDRLNYGYTF. CDR3 coding DNA: TGTGCCAGCAGTTTAGGGGACAGGTTAAACTATGGCTACACCTTC.

Note on this clone: The same CDR3 is also encoded by other DNA sequences in this sample. V is TRBV5-1 and J is TRBJ1-5; possibly TRBD1 for D (5 bases). The V gene's germline CDR1 is SGHRS and CDR2 YFSETQ. The CDR3 extends over 15 amino acids. V lost 1 base and J lost 1, with 9 bases in between. This CDR3 reads CASSLQGGSNQPQHF. CDR3 nucleotide sequence: TGCGCCAGCAGCTTGCAGGGCGGAAGCAATCAGCCCCAGCATTTT.